A selection of T cell receptor beta chains follows, all from one sample in a study of blood T cell repertoires in COVID-19. Profiled with immunoSEQ multiplex PCR; TCRdb holds only in-frame clones, not every one. The top ten clones hold roughly 9.8% of a sample with 60,000 to 75,000 clones, around four fifths of them seen once. The source material was peripheral blood. Receptors originate from a woman aged 45 to 65 with acute or convalescent COVID-19. Both conserved end residues are part of each CDR3. A D gene is named only where the DNA matches it firmly. Size is omitted from some rows. Given values are once, few, many or a class for expanded clones.

clone size: NA
D gene: NA
J gene: TRBJ2-1
V gene: TRBV2
CDR3 DNA: TGTGCCAGCACGACTTACAATGAGCAGTTCTTC
CDR3 protein: CASTTYNEQFF

clone size: many
D gene: TRBD2
J gene: TRBJ2-1
V gene: TRBV6-6
CDR3 DNA: TGTGCCAGCAATGAGCGGGAAGACAGAAATGAGCAGTTCTTC
CDR3 protein: CASNEREDRNEQFF

clone size: NA
D gene: NA
J gene: TRBJ2-7
V gene: TRBV30
CDR3 DNA: TGTGCCTCCGCTATGGCAGGGTATCGCGAGCAGTACTTC
CDR3 protein: CASAMAGYREQYF

clone size: NA
D gene: TRBD2
J gene: TRBJ2-1
V gene: TRBV7-9
CDR3 DNA: TGTGCCAGCAGCTTAACTAGCGGGACACACAATGAGCAGTTCTTC
CDR3 protein: CASSLTSGTHNEQFF

clone size: many
D gene: TRBD1
J gene: TRBJ2-5
V gene: TRBV7-9
CDR3 DNA: TGTGCAACGATCCGGGACAGGGAAGAGACCCAGTACTTC
CDR3 protein: CATIRDREETQYF

clone size: NA
D gene: NA
J gene: TRBJ1-6
V gene: TRBV6-4
CDR3 DNA: TGTGCCAGCAGTGACACAGGGAATTCACCCCTCCACTTT
CDR3 protein: CASSDTGNSPLHF

clone size: NA
D gene: TRBD1
J gene: TRBJ1-6
V gene: TRBV3-1/TRBV3-2
CDR3 DNA: TGTGCCAGCAGCCAGGGACAGTATAATTCACCCCTCCACTTT
CDR3 protein: CASSQGQYNSPLHF

clone size: NA
D gene: TRBD1
J gene: TRBJ2-7
V gene: TRBV5-1
CDR3 DNA: TGCGCCAGCAGCCCCGGGACAGGGACCTACTACGAGCAGTACTTC
CDR3 protein: CASSPGTGTYYEQYF

clone size: medium-sized
D gene: NA
J gene: TRBJ1-5
V gene: TRBV7-2
CDR3 DNA: TGTGCCAGCAGCCTCTTTGGAGGGCAAGGCAATCAGCCCCAGCATTTT
CDR3 protein: CASSLFGGQGNQPQHF

clone size: few
D gene: NA
J gene: TRBJ1-1
V gene: TRBV7-9
CDR3 DNA: TGTGCCAGCAGCCCTACCGGGACTGAAGCTTTCTTT
CDR3 protein: CASSPTGTEAFF

clone size: NA
D gene: NA
J gene: TRBJ2-7
V gene: TRBV7-6
CDR3 DNA: TGTGCCAGCAGCCAAGGAAGGGAGAGCTTTTACTACGAGCAGTACTTC
CDR3 protein: CASSQGRESFYYEQYF

clone size: NA
D gene: NA
J gene: TRBJ2-1
V gene: TRBV19
CDR3 DNA: TGTGCCAGTAGAAAGGACAGTAACTCCTACAATGAGCAGTTCTTC
CDR3 protein: CASRKDSNSYNEQFF

clone size: NA
D gene: NA
J gene: TRBJ1-1
V gene: TRBV6-5
CDR3 DNA: TGTGCCAGCAGTCCCGTTGCAGGGGTCGCTGAAGCTTTCTTT
CDR3 protein: CASSPVAGVAEAFF

clone size: NA
D gene: TRBD1
J gene: TRBJ1-2
V gene: TRBV4-1
CDR3 DNA: TGCGCCAGCAGCCAAGAGGAGCGAGTGGGCCAGGGGGCGCGAGGGTATGGCTACACCTTC
CDR3 protein: CASSQEERVGQGARGYGYTF

clone size: NA
D gene: NA
J gene: TRBJ1-1
V gene: TRBV10-3
CDR3 DNA: TGTGCCATCAGGAACCACGGGGTAGAGACTGAAGCTTTCTTT
CDR3 protein: CAIRNHGVETEAFF

clone size: NA
D gene: TRBD2
J gene: TRBJ2-7
V gene: TRBV5-5
CDR3 DNA: TGTGCCAGCAGCTGGGACCTAGCGGGGTCTTTGGAGCAGTACTTC
CDR3 protein: CASSWDLAGSLEQYF

clone size: few
D gene: NA
J gene: TRBJ2-2
V gene: TRBV6-6
CDR3 DNA: TGTGCCCTTTTTAGGGGCGGGGAGCTGTTTTTT
CDR3 protein: CALFRGGELFF

clone size: NA
D gene: TRBD2
J gene: TRBJ2-3
V gene: TRBV5-6
CDR3 DNA: TGTGCCAGCAGCTGGGGCGGGGGGTCTAGCACAGATACGCAGTATTTT
CDR3 protein: CASSWGGGSSTDTQYF